Presented here are 13 T cell receptor beta chains from one specimen sequenced in a study of regulatory T cells in long-lasting Graves disease. According to the study, TCR beta libraries were built with iRepertoire HTBI primers and CDR3-region Arm-PCR. A single record per CDR3 protein comes from TCRdb applying MiXCR to the multiplex PCR reads. The table has approximately 350,000 distinct CDR3 sequences, approximately 23% seen once. Indicated time point: persistent/refractory GD, antithyroid drugs over 5 years with positive TRAb. RNA extracted from PBMCs served as the sequencing template. The specimen was peripheral blood mononuclear cells (PBMCs), collected when the disease was refractory, from a patient treated with antithyroid drugs. The source of these receptors is a woman between 40 and 55 years old with Graves disease.

This clonotype showed up just a few times. This sequence joins TRBV14 and TRBJ2-5, with 8 bases that match TRBD1. The CDR3 sequence is 16 residues long. Per germline, CDR1 SGHDN and CDR2 FVKESK. V trimming: 2 bases; J trimming: 4 bases; junction bases outside the gene matches: 9. CDR3 coding DNA: TGTGCCAGCAGCCAACGGACAGGGTTGATATCAGAGACCCAGTACTTC. This gives the protein CASSQRTGLISETQYF.

The chain carries TRBV13 and TRBJ1-2; D remains unclear. Trimming took off 0 bases at V and 4 bases at J, with 9 bases between the two ends. The germline V gene has CDR1 PRHDT and CDR2 FYEKMQ (reference sequence). The CDR3 consists of 14 residues. In nucleotides, the CDR3 is TGTGCCAGCAGCTTAGGGGAGACTTTCTATGGCTACACCTTC. Protein product: CASSLGETFYGYTF.

This rearrangement joins TRBV2 to TRBJ1-2, with no clear D. The germline V gene encodes CDR1 SNHLY and CDR2 FYNNEI. Trimming left V 6 bases short and J 3 bases short, with 14 bases between. This CDR3 comprises 14 residues. The CDR3 loop is CASSLSTRDYGYTF. The CDR3 nucleotides read TGTGCCAGCAGCCTATCGACAAGGGACTATGGCTACACCTTC. Full variable domain (outside the CDR3, taken from reference TRBV2 and TRBJ1-2): EPEVTQTPSHQVTQMGQEVILRCVPISNHLYFYWYRQILGQKVEFLVSFYNNEISEKSEIFDDQFSVERPDGSNFTLKIRSTKLEDSAMYFCASSLSTRDYGYTFGSGTRLTVV.

This clonotype was seen repeatedly, ten times or more. The chain links TRBV2 to TRBJ2-7; D possibly uses TRBD1 or TRBD2 (5 bases each). This CDR3 contains 14 residues. Germline V CDR1 and CDR2: SNHLY, FYNNEI. Trimming removed 11 bases from V and 0 bases from J, with 17 bases in between. This chain's CDR3 is CAAGRDGSSYEQYF. The CDR3 nucleotides read TGTGCCGCAGGAAGGGACGGTAGCTCCTACGAGCAGTACTTC.

V gene TRBV20-1 combines with J gene TRBJ1-5; D is undetermined. Trimming took off 5 bases at V and 0 bases at J, with 17 bases between the two ends. The CDR3 spans 16 residues. Per the germline V gene, CDR1 is DFQATT and CDR2 is SNEGSKA (reference sequence). CDR3 nucleotides: TGCAGTGCTGCTGCCCCCACGTTTGGTAGCAATCAGCCCCAGCATTTT. It codes for CSAAAPTFGSNQPQHF.

The chain has TRBV5-1 and TRBJ1-6; D is ambiguous. This CDR3 comprises 13 residues. Germline V lookup: CDR1 SGHRS, CDR2 YFSETQ. V was cut by 2 bases and J by 5 bases, with 5 bases left in between. The CDR3 nucleotides read TGCGCCAGCAGCTTATCGGATAATTCACCCCTCCACTTT. This codes for CASSLSDNSPLHF.

For this clonotype: A read error may account for a junction end that differs from germline. The chain's CDR3 is CAGSPGTLYQETQYF. CDR3 nucleotide sequence: TGTGCCGGCAGCCCCGGGACACTATACCAAGAGACCCAGTACTTC. The chain combines TRBV9 with TRBJ2-5, with a tentative D call TRBD1 (6 bases). CDR1 is SGDLS, CDR2 YYNGEE, per germline. There are 15 residues in the CDR3.

This clonotype appeared a few times. The junction departs from germline at one end; a sequencing error may be responsible. This chain uses TRBV12-3 or TRBV12-4 with TRBJ1-3, with 9 positions matching TRBD1. The CDR3 contains 14 residues. The DNA for the CDR3 is TGTGCCAGCAGTTTAGGGGCCGGGACAGGGCGCTTGAATTTT. Protein product: CASSLGAGTGRLNF.

This clonotype was counted a few times. The chain uses TRBV7-9 and TRBJ1-1; 7 bases match TRBD1. This CDR3 comprises 15 residues. The trim removed 5 bases at V and 0 bases at J, leaving 6 bases unmatched. CDR1 is SEHNR, CDR2 FQNEAQ, per germline (reference sequence). CDR3 sequence: CASSKRGQMNTEAFF. DNA of the CDR3: TGTGCCAGCAGCAAAAGGGGACAGATGAACACTGAAGCTTTCTTT.

This clonotype was observed a single time. CDR3 sequence: CTIKGRRPGLGAKAYEQYF. The CDR3 bases are TGCACTATTAAGGGCCGGCGACCGGGACTAGGGGCAAAAGCCTACGAGCAGTACTTC. This chain connects TRBV20-1 to TRBJ2-7; the match to TRBD2 covers 8 bases. CDR3 length: 19 residues. Germline CDR1 DFQATT, CDR2 SNEGSKA (reference sequence).

This clonotype came up many times. This chain joins TRBV11-2 and TRBJ1-2, with 9 bases identical to TRBD1. The V gene's germline CDR1 is SGHAT and CDR2 FQNNGV. The CDR3 contains 16 residues. The trim removed 5 bases at V and 8 bases at J, leaving 15 bases unmatched. The CDR3, as DNA: TGTGCCAGCAGCCTAAGGAGACAGGGGGTGATGAGAGGCTACACCTTC. Protein sequence: CASSLRRQGVMRGYTF.

This clonotype was counted a few times. The chain links TRBV5-1 to TRBJ1-2; D perhaps matches TRBD1 (6 bases). V dropped 3 bases and J dropped 3 bases, with 12 bases sitting between them. Per germline, CDR1 SGHRS and CDR2 YFSETQ. The CDR3 consists of 14 residues. The CDR3 coding sequence is TGCGCCAGCAGCTGGGGGGCGCAGGACTATGGCTACACCTTC. Translating it yields CASSWGAQDYGYTF.

This clonotype was counted ten times or more. The chain employs TRBV28 and TRBJ1-2, with D maybe TRBD1 (5 bases). Trimming removed 6 bases at V and 5 bases at J, with 25 bases between. The CDR3 loop spans 17 amino acids. Germline V gene data show CDR1 as MDHEN and CDR2 as SYDVKM. CDR3 in amino acids: CASRVIRRGRVEYGYTF. The CDR3 DNA follows: TGTGCCAGCAGAGTTATACGGAGGGGCAGGGTTGAATATGGCTACACCTTC.